A selection of T cell receptor beta chains follows, all from one sample in a study of CD8 T cells in Susac syndrome. MiXCR was run by TCRdb on the immunoSEQ multiplex PCR reads, yielding one entry per CDR3 protein. The table has 140,000 to 150,000 distinct CDR3 sequences, 90% to 96% seen once; the top ten hold less than 0.085%. The sample comprised CD4+ T cells from PBMCs. The receptors come from a human donor with Susac syndrome. CDR3s include the opening cysteine and the closing phenylalanine or tryptophan.

j_call v_call cdr3_aa
TRBJ2-5 TRBV7-2 CASSLNGGRATQYF
TRBJ1-1 TRBV29-1 CSVRGGSSNTEAFF
TRBJ2-7 TRBV5-1 CASSSITGGNEQYF
TRBJ1-5 TRBV12-3/TRBV12-4 CASSTRAGSSMHF
TRBJ2-3 TRBV6-1 CASRGTAGTQYF
TRBJ1-1 TRBV7-6 CASSSQGAGTEAFF
TRBJ1-2 TRBV15 CATSRGTGSLYGYTF
TRBJ2-3 TRBV11-2 CASSPQLATRADTQYF
TRBJ2-1 TRBV19 CASMGTRGEFF
TRBJ2-7 TRBV29-1 CSVHGQNAYEQYF
TRBJ1-2 TRBV29-1 CSAPRRGAVDGYNGYTF
TRBJ2-3 TRBV11-2 CASSLDFLARITDTQYF
TRBJ1-1 TRBV19 CASSTGATGGTEAFF
TRBJ1-5 TRBV20-1 CSAPRPGLSNQPQHF
TRBJ2-1 TRBV29-1 CSVGVLVVEDNEQFF
TRBJ1-1 TRBV29-1 CSVERTVNTEAFF
TRBJ2-7 TRBV7-2 CASRAWLAGVGEQYF
TRBJ2-1 TRBV20-1 CSASLSRGRSYNEQFF
TRBJ2-7 TRBV3-1 CASSQPSAGVDEQYF
TRBJ2-1 TRBV2 CASRPTTGSYNEQFF
TRBJ1-2 TRBV11-1 CASSSAQGYYGYTF
TRBJ1-3 TRBV2 CASMDGVTSGNTIYF
TRBJ2-7 TRBV19 CASSSLSGIQGTYEQYF
TRBJ1-1 TRBV4-1 CASSLFLTSNTEAFF
TRBJ1-2 TRBV12-3/TRBV12-4 CASSRKQGAGYTF
TRBJ2-5 TRBV2 CASTRGETQYF
TRBJ2-1 TRBV5-1 CASSSDRNNEQFF
TRBJ2-1 TRBV4-2 CASSPLGRNEQFF
TRBJ2-1 TRBV29-1 CSVETALLAGGGRQFF
TRBJ1-6 TRBV3-1 CASSQGDNNSPLHF
TRBJ2-3 TRBV7-9 CATPDERRTTDTQYF
TRBJ2-2 TRBV2 CASSEISGATVGELFF
TRBJ2-1 TRBV7-2 CASSLGGGNEQFF
TRBJ1-1 TRBV29-1 CSAADHEAFF
TRBJ1-1 TRBV29-1 CSVEELVQPLLAFF
TRBJ2-7 TRBV7-9 CASTLRAGNYEQYF
TRBJ2-3 TRBV4-1 CASSQVLQYVGTDTQYF